This T cell receptor beta chain stems from a study of shared clonotypes between healthy human individuals. Germline V gives CDR1 PRHDT, CDR2 FYEKMQ (reference sequence). CDR3 length: 22 amino acids. Trimming at V came to 5 bases and at J to 2 bases, leaving 27 bases not matched to a gene. Turning to this clone: What it binds is not known.

The donor cohort consisted entirely of Caucasian adults residing in Nashville, Tennessee. In the CD4+ fraction, cells were divided into CD45RA+ naive and CD45RA-negative memory subsets. Points from the study as a whole: A handful of donors showed sharing of roughly 5% of naive CD4 clonotypes.

Methods used by the authors: Sequence data from immunoSEQ were junction-only and lacked quality scores; consequently, filtering differed. The assay was immunoSEQ multiplex PCR, and TCRdb's table has in-frame clones only and misses some. D and trimming were read from the DNA, whereas the V and J calls and clone size are those reported in that table. In the table there are roughly 2,300,000 clones, 92% of which are singletons. The sequence derives from a man between 18 and 29 years old in good health. Some clones in this sample may be carry-over from other donors' samples. The specimen was naive CD4+ T cells from PBMCs. Subset noted: CD45RA+ positively selected. The chain combines TRBV13 with TRBJ2-1; 7 positions agree with TRBD2. CDR3 protein: CASSPVQLGGGPGGFPYNEQFF. CDR3 nucleotide sequence: TGTGCCAGCAGCCCAGTTCAATTGGGGGGAGGGCCCGGTGGGTTCCCCTACAATGAGCAGTTCTTC.